Sequencing of this TCR beta chain was carried out in a study of vaccination effects on CD4 cells after COVID-19. Regarding the study as a whole: From healthy vaccinees, only 1 of 255 vaccine-induced clones also reacted to common cold coronaviruses. Early timepoints after infection were absent, and convalescent patients were few in the study.

Here immunoSEQ multiplex PCR was the method, and the copy in TCRdb shows in-frame clones only, minus some. The table has 15,000 to 20,000 clones, 60% to 85% seen once; the top ten hold about 19%. Remarks on this clone: The antigen is unknown.

Peptide-pool stimulation followed by sequencing identified expanded antigen-specific CD4+ clonotypes in the ViraFEST assay. Isolating CD4+ T cells followed approximately 11 days of culture. Two-dose vaccination with either BNT162b2 or mRNA-1273 was given to the participants. Absence of prior SARS-CoV-2 infection characterized the vaccine recipients, who showed negative nucleocapsid antibodies. IL-2 medium took the place of half the medium on both days 3 and 7. Per the germline V gene, CDR1 is SEHNR and CDR2 is FQNEAQ (reference sequence). The trim removed 5 bases at V and 4 bases at J, leaving 2 bases unmatched. The CDR3 is 13 amino acids.

The gene calls are TRBV7-9 and TRBJ1-2; TRBD1 agrees at 9 bases. This TCR came from a human donor who received a COVID-19 vaccine. The specimen comprised CD4+ T cells from PBMCs cultured with HCoV-NL63 spike peptides, sampled after COVID-19 vaccination. In nucleotides, the CDR3 is TGTGCCAGCAGCATGGGACAGGGCTATGGCTACACCTTC. Protein: CASSMGQGYGYTF.